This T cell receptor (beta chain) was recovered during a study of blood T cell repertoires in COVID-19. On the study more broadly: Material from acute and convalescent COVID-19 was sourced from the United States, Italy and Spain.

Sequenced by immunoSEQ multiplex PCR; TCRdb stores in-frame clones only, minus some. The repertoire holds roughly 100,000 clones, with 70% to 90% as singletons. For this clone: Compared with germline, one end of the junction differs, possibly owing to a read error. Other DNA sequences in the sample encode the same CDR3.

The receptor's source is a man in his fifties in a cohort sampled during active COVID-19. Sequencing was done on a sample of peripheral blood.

The chain's CDR3 is CASSPSPQYGWNF. The CDR3 DNA follows: TGTGCCAGCAGCCCTAGTCCCCAATACGGTTGGAATTTT. The chain employs TRBV7-8 and TRBJ1-3; no clear D gene. Per the germline V gene, CDR1 is SGHVS and CDR2 is FQNEAQ. This CDR3 has 13 residues.